There are a few counts of the clone carrying this T cell receptor (beta chain). The antigen is unknown. This record comes from a study of T cell repertoires in cytomegalovirus infection. Study at large: CMV epitopes used comprised recently identified HLA-C-restricted ones and well-studied HLA-B-restricted ones.

Losses at the gene ends were 6 bases for V and 0 bases for J; bases not matched to a gene: 10. Germline CDR1 is MNHNS and CDR2 is SASEGT. The CDR3 length is 16 residues. Study results and caveats: Ex vivo, HLA-C-restricted CMV-specific TCR beta clonotypes prevailed over the rest of the response. Adding up the frequency of public TCR beta families identified people who carried CMV plus the relevant HLA.

MiXCR was run by TCRdb on the reads, yielding one entry per CDR3 protein. The data hold 550,000 to 700,000 distinct CDR3 sequences, with under 45% observed a single time. The chain combines TRBV6-1 with TRBJ1-1; TRBD1 matches 7 bases. This material consisted of cultured PBMCs, taken from culture after CMV antigen stimulation. This TCR was sampled from a human donor in good health (CMV status not recorded). Some clones in this sample may be carry-over from other donors' samples. The CDR3 loop is CASRSGQVYMNTEAFF. The CDR3 DNA sequence: TGTGCCAGCAGATCTGGACAGGTCTACATGAACACTGAAGCTTTCTTT.